The 14 T cell receptor beta chains reported below all come from one sample, sequenced in a study of blood T cell repertoires in COVID-19. The method was immunoSEQ multiplex PCR; TCRdb's version includes in-frame clones alone and lacks a portion of them. The data hold 200,000 to 300,000 clones, with roughly 80% observed a single time. Sequencing was done on a sample of peripheral blood. Every receptor here comes from a woman aged 80 or older with COVID-19, enrolled during active disease.

The genes are TRBV7-2 and TRBJ2-2; no firm D call. CDR3 size: 12 residues. Germline V lookup: CDR1 SGHTA, CDR2 FQGNSA. Trimming pared 5 bases from V and 8 bases from J, leaving 9 bases between. The CDR3 sequence: CASSPSRGELFF. The CDR3 nucleotides read TGTGCCAGCAGCCCCTCGAGAGGGGAGCTGTTTTTT.

The chain has TRBV15 and TRBJ1-5; the match to TRBD1 covers 7 bases. The CDR3 spans 14 residues. CDR1 and CDR2 from the germline V gene are LNHNV and YYDKDF (reference sequence). The V and J ends lost 8 bases and 1 base, in that order; junction bases with no gene match: 5. In DNA, the CDR3 is TGTGCCACCGGGACAGAAAAAAGCAATCAGCCCCAGCATTTT. Encoded protein: CATGTEKSNQPQHF. Variable domain in full (rest from reference TRBV15 and TRBJ1-5): DAMVIQNPRYQVTQFGKPVTLSCSQTLNHNVMYWYQQKSSQAPKLLFHYYDKDFNNEADTPDNFQSRRPNTSFCFLDIRSPGLGDTAMYLCATGTEKSNQPQHFGDGTRLSIL.

This clone appeared a few times. J is TRBJ1-3 and V is TRBV5-5, with TRBD1 as a possible D gene (5 bases). Per the germline V gene, CDR1 is SGHKS and CDR2 is YYEKEE (reference sequence). The CDR3 is 15 residues long. The V end was cut by 4 bases, the J end by 7 bases, with 18 bases between. In DNA, the CDR3 is TGTGCCAGCAGCCGGGGGGGAGTTATGGCGAACACCATATATTTT. It translates to CASSRGGVMANTIYF.

The V and J genes are TRBV5-1 and TRBJ1-2, with 8 bases matching TRBD1. The V gene end was trimmed by 2 bases and the J gene end by 6 bases; junction bases not matched to a gene: 3. The CDR3 has 13 amino acids. Germline V gives CDR1 SGHRS, CDR2 YFSETQ. The CDR3 spells CASSLGTGDGYTF. CDR3 DNA: TGCGCCAGCAGCTTAGGGACAGGTGATGGCTACACCTTC.

This sequence joins TRBV4-1 and TRBJ1-1, with TRBD1 matching 7 bases. Germline lookup yields CDR1 MGHRA and CDR2 YSYEKL. The CDR3 is 19 residues long. J was trimmed by 6 bases and V by 0 bases; bases with no gene match: 19. The chain's CDR3 is CASSQERQRVRGRRAEAFF. The CDR3 nucleotides are TGCGCCAGCAGCCAAGAGAGACAGCGGGTTAGGGGGCGACGTGCTGAAGCTTTCTTT.

This chain links TRBV4-1 with TRBJ2-7, with TRBD2 matching over 8 bases. V was clipped by 1 base and J by 0 bases; unmatched bases: 2. Looked up from germline, CDR1 is MGHRA and CDR2 is YSYEKL. The CDR3 runs 15 residues. The CDR3 loop is CASSQAGGSSYEQYF. The CDR3 region has the DNA TGCGCCAGCAGCCAAGCGGGGGGGAGCTCCTACGAGCAGTACTTC.

Only a few counts were recorded for this clone. The chain recombines TRBV10-3 with TRBJ2-5, with TRBD1 matching 9 bases. J gave up 7 bases and V 7 bases, and 7 bases lay outside the gene matches. The CDR3 contains 13 residues. The germline V gene encodes CDR1 ENHRY and CDR2 SYGVKD. This CDR3 reads CAITPGQGATQYF. CDR3 coding DNA: TGTGCCATCACCCCGGGACAGGGAGCGACCCAGTACTTC.

There are a few counts of this clone. The chain has TRBV5-4 and TRBJ1-1, with TRBD1 as a possible D gene (5 bases). The V end lost 0 bases, the J end lost 3 bases, and 9 bases lay between the germline ends. The germline CDR1 and CDR2 sequences are SGHNT and YYREEE (reference sequence). CDR3 size: 14 residues. For the CDR3, the DNA is TGTGCCAGCAGCTTGGGGGGGAGGGACACTGAAGCTTTCTTT. Protein sequence: CASSLGGRDTEAFF.

The rearrangement uses TRBV2 and TRBJ2-7; D is perhaps TRBD2 (5 bases). The CDR3 loop spans 13 amino acids. V lost 6 bases and J 5 bases, leaving 14 bases between the germline ends. In germline, CDR1 is SNHLY, CDR2 FYNNEI. The CDR3 sequence: CASSLLRRNEQYF. In DNA, the CDR3 is TGTGCCAGCAGCCTCCTCAGGAGGAACGAGCAGTACTTC.

This clone was observed a single time. The V gene is TRBV3-1 (or the pseudogene TRBV3-2), the J gene TRBJ2-3; D might be TRBD2 (6 bases). The V gene's germline CDR1 is LGHDT and CDR2 YNNKEL (reference sequence). The CDR3 loop spans 15 amino acids. The germline V and J ends were trimmed by 4 bases and 6 bases, with 17 bases remaining between them. The CDR3 protein is CASSPRTGGWDTQYF. For the CDR3, the DNA is TGTGCCAGCAGCCCCCGGACCGGGGGATGGGATACGCAGTATTTT.

This clone was observed a few times. The chain employs TRBV7-2 and TRBJ2-5, with TRBD2 matching over 12 bases. Germline V gives CDR1 SGHTA, CDR2 FQGNSA. The trim removed 6 bases at V and 3 bases at J, leaving 11 bases unmatched. This CDR3 has 17 residues. CDR3 in DNA: TGTGCCAGCAGTCGTACCCGACTAGCGGGGGCTAAAGAGACCCAGTACTTC. Translating it yields CASSRTRLAGAKETQYF.

The chain joins TRBV4-3 to TRBJ1-1; the D is unclear. The CDR3 loop spans 16 amino acids. V lost 2 bases, J lost 1 base, and 14 bases lay in between. In germline, CDR1 is LGHNA, CDR2 YSLEER. The CDR3 loop is CASSQITHGRNTEAFF. As DNA, the CDR3 is TGCGCCAGCAGCCAAATCACCCACGGGAGGAACACTGAAGCTTTCTTT.

This clone was detected once. The genes are TRBV6-5 and TRBJ2-3; D not resolved. The germline CDR1 and CDR2 sequences are MNHEY and SVGAGI. This CDR3 is built from 13 residues. With 5 bases removed from V and 6 bases from J, the gap between germline ends came to 12 bases. CDR3 nucleotide sequence: TGTGCCAGCAGTCCCTCCCCTTTCGATACGCAGTATTTT. Translating gives CASSPSPFDTQYF.

The chain links TRBV9 to TRBJ2-3; tentative D call: TRBD2 (5 bases). The V gene's germline CDR1 is SGDLS and CDR2 YYNGEE. The CDR3 runs 16 residues. With 1 base removed from V and 6 bases from J, the gap between germline ends came to 18 bases. DNA of the CDR3: TGTGCCAGCAGCGTACGGTTAGCGACCAGTATGGATACGCAGTATTTT. Amino acid sequence: CASSVRLATSMDTQYF.